The rows below give T cell receptor beta chains drawn from one sample of a study of T cell changes during pregnancy in multiple sclerosis. Assay used: immunoSEQ multiplex PCR; TCRdb lists only in-frame clones, some missing. This sample carries tens of thousands of clones, around 95% of them seen once, and the ten largest clones take less than 0.75%. The source material was peripheral blood, sampled in the second trimester of pregnancy. These receptors were obtained from a female donor in good health, enrolled as a control in a pregnancy study. The CDR3 runs from the conserved cysteine through the conserved F or W. The D gene is left open where the match is weak. Clone size is stated in some rows and not others, as once, few, many or a class when expanded.

J gene: TRBJ2-2; D gene: TRBD2; clone size: NA; V gene: TRBV7-3; CDR3 DNA: TGTGCCAGCAGCTCCTTAGCGGGGACGGGCACCGGGGAGCTGTTTTTT; CDR3 protein: CASSSLAGTGTGELFF
J gene: TRBJ2-7; D gene: NA; clone size: few; V gene: TRBV7-8; CDR3 DNA: TGTGCCAGCAGCGAAGGTGGGGGGAGCTCCTACGAGCAGTACTTC; CDR3 protein: CASSEGGGSSYEQYF
J gene: TRBJ1-1; D gene: NA; clone size: NA; V gene: TRBV18; CDR3 DNA: TGTGCCAGCTCACCCGTAGACAGTGGAGAGCCGAACACTGAAGCTTTCTTT; CDR3 protein: CASSPVDSGEPNTEAFF
J gene: TRBJ2-5; D gene: TRBD2; clone size: once; V gene: TRBV6-6; CDR3 DNA: TGTGCCAGCAACCCCAGGGAGGGCGAGACCCAGTACTTC; CDR3 protein: CASNPREGETQYF
J gene: TRBJ2-7; D gene: TRBD1; clone size: NA; V gene: TRBV7-2; CDR3 DNA: TGTGCCAGCAGCCCCGGGACAGTTTACGAGCAGTACTTC; CDR3 protein: CASSPGTVYEQYF
J gene: TRBJ2-1; D gene: TRBD2; clone size: NA; V gene: TRBV7-2; CDR3 DNA: TGTGCCAGCAGACTAGCGGGGGGGCGGAATGAGCAGTTCTTC; CDR3 protein: CASRLAGGRNEQFF
J gene: TRBJ2-5; D gene: NA; clone size: NA; V gene: TRBV19; CDR3 DNA: TGTGCCAGTAGTGGGGGCCGGGATGGAGAGACCCAGTACTTC; CDR3 protein: CASSGGRDGETQYF
J gene: TRBJ2-5; D gene: TRBD2; clone size: once; V gene: TRBV10-1; CDR3 DNA: TGCGCCAGCAGCGATGCATGGACTAGCGGGGGGCCGCCCTCTCAAGAGACCCAGTACTTC; CDR3 protein: CASSDAWTSGGPPSQETQYF
J gene: TRBJ1-1; D gene: TRBD1; clone size: once; V gene: TRBV6-5; CDR3 DNA: TGTGCCAGCAGTTACCCGGGACAGTCGAACACTGAAGCTTTCTTT; CDR3 protein: CASSYPGQSNTEAFF
J gene: TRBJ2-7; D gene: TRBD1; clone size: NA; V gene: TRBV15; CDR3 DNA: TGTGCCACCAGCAGACCGGACAGGGCAACCTACGAGCAGTACTTC; CDR3 protein: CATSRPDRATYEQYF
J gene: TRBJ1-1; D gene: NA; clone size: NA; V gene: TRBV27; CDR3 DNA: TGTGCCAGCAGTATATCGACAGTGGGGAACACTGAAGCTTTCTTT; CDR3 protein: CASSISTVGNTEAFF
J gene: TRBJ1-6; D gene: TRBD1; clone size: NA; V gene: TRBV27; CDR3 DNA: TGTGCCAGCAGTCCAGGGACAGTCAATTCACCCCTCCACTTT; CDR3 protein: CASSPGTVNSPLHF
J gene: TRBJ2-2; D gene: TRBD1; clone size: NA; V gene: TRBV6-1; CDR3 DNA: TGTGCCAGCAGTGAAGTCCCGGGACAGGGGTTTACCGGGGAGCTGTTTTTT; CDR3 protein: CASSEVPGQGFTGELFF
J gene: TRBJ2-5; D gene: TRBD1; clone size: NA; V gene: TRBV29-1; CDR3 DNA: TGCAGCGTTGAAAGGCAGGGGGCCGAAGAGACCCAGTACTTC; CDR3 protein: CSVERQGAEETQYF
J gene: TRBJ2-3; D gene: NA; clone size: NA; V gene: TRBV11-2; CDR3 DNA: TGTGCCAGCAGCTTGGGCGGGATAGGGCTTAGAGATACGCAGTATTTT; CDR3 protein: CASSLGGIGLRDTQYF
J gene: TRBJ1-5; D gene: TRBD1; clone size: once; V gene: TRBV28; CDR3 DNA: TGTGCCAGCAGGGGAACAGGGGGCGGTCAGCCCCAGCATTTT; CDR3 protein: CASRGTGGGQPQHF
J gene: TRBJ2-6; D gene: TRBD1; clone size: NA; V gene: TRBV30; CDR3 DNA: TGTGCCTGGTCCCGGGACAGATCTGGGGCCAACGTCCTGACTTTC; CDR3 protein: CAWSRDRSGANVLTF
J gene: TRBJ1-1; D gene: NA; clone size: NA; V gene: TRBV15; CDR3 DNA: TGTGCCACCAGCAGAGATCTAAAGGGGCACACTGAAGCTTTCTTT; CDR3 protein: CATSRDLKGHTEAFF
J gene: TRBJ2-2; D gene: NA; clone size: NA; V gene: TRBV7-3; CDR3 DNA: TGTGCCAGCAGTTCACTCCCGGGACAGAACACCGGGGAGCTGTTTTTT; CDR3 protein: CASSSLPGQNTGELFF
J gene: TRBJ2-7; D gene: TRBD1; clone size: NA; V gene: TRBV7-2; CDR3 DNA: TGTGCCAGCAGTTCGGACAGGGTGGTGCCTCAGTACTTC; CDR3 protein: CASSSDRVVPQYF
J gene: TRBJ2-2; D gene: TRBD1; clone size: NA; V gene: TRBV7-2; CDR3 DNA: TGTGCCAGCAGCAACGGACAGGGGGCCGCCGGGGAGCTGTTTTTT; CDR3 protein: CASSNGQGAAGELFF
J gene: TRBJ1-2; D gene: NA; clone size: NA; V gene: TRBV28; CDR3 DNA: TGTGCCAGCAGTCCCCCAACAGGAATTGGCTACACCTTC; CDR3 protein: CASSPPTGIGYTF
J gene: TRBJ1-6; D gene: TRBD1; clone size: NA; V gene: TRBV19; CDR3 DNA: TGTGCCAGTAGGCTAACAGGGGGCGAGGGTTCACCCCTCCACTTT; CDR3 protein: CASRLTGGEGSPLHF
J gene: TRBJ2-7; D gene: NA; clone size: NA; V gene: TRBV21-1; CDR3 DNA: TGTGCCAGCAGCAAAGAAAGTGTCAGGGTGTGCTACGAGCAGTACTTC; CDR3 protein: CASSKESVRVCYEQYF
J gene: TRBJ1-1; D gene: TRBD1; clone size: NA; V gene: TRBV7-2; CDR3 DNA: TGTGCCAGCAGCTTAAACAGGGGCTACACTGAAGCTTTCTTT; CDR3 protein: CASSLNRGYTEAFF
J gene: TRBJ1-5; D gene: NA; clone size: NA; V gene: TRBV7-8; CDR3 DNA: TGTGCCAGCAGCTTAGTAGGGGTTTGGCAGCCCCAGCATTTT; CDR3 protein: CASSLVGVWQPQHF
J gene: TRBJ2-3; D gene: TRBD2; clone size: once; V gene: TRBV30; CDR3 DNA: TGTGCCTGGGGCCGAAGCGGGGACACAGATACGCAGTATTTT; CDR3 protein: CAWGRSGDTDTQYF
J gene: TRBJ2-1; D gene: TRBD2; clone size: NA; V gene: TRBV27; CDR3 DNA: TGTGCCAGCAGTTTGAGGCGGGGGGGAGGGGATGAGCAGTTCTTC; CDR3 protein: CASSLRRGGGDEQFF
J gene: TRBJ2-2; D gene: NA; clone size: once; V gene: TRBV6-5; CDR3 DNA: TGTGCCAGCAGAGGGGTCGCCATGAACACCGGGGAGCTGTTTTTT; CDR3 protein: CASRGVAMNTGELFF
J gene: TRBJ2-6; D gene: NA; clone size: NA; V gene: TRBV5-1; CDR3 DNA: TGCGCCAGCAACGGCGGAGACTCTGGGGCCAACGTCCTGACTTTC; CDR3 protein: CASNGGDSGANVLTF
J gene: TRBJ2-1; D gene: TRBD2; clone size: NA; V gene: TRBV4-3; CDR3 DNA: TGCGCCAGCAGCCAACATATTCCGGGACTAGCGGGGGTGATGGGGTCCCGCAATGAGCAGTTCTTC; CDR3 protein: CASSQHIPGLAGVMGSRNEQFF
J gene: TRBJ2-7; D gene: TRBD2; clone size: NA; V gene: TRBV7-6; CDR3 DNA: TGTGCCAGCAGCTTCCGGCGGGGGGGCTCCTACGAGCAGTACTTC; CDR3 protein: CASSFRRGGSYEQYF
J gene: TRBJ1-6; D gene: NA; clone size: NA; V gene: TRBV6-5; CDR3 DNA: TGTGCCAGCAGTTACTCGACGGGATTAGGGTCACCCCTCCACTTT; CDR3 protein: CASSYSTGLGSPLHF
J gene: TRBJ2-1; D gene: TRBD2; clone size: NA; V gene: TRBV7-2; CDR3 DNA: TGTGCCAGCTCCGTTGAGCGGGGTGTGAGGGGACAGTTCTTC; CDR3 protein: CASSVERGVRGQFF
J gene: TRBJ1-5; D gene: NA; clone size: NA; V gene: TRBV30; CDR3 DNA: TGTGCCTGGAGCCACGGCGGGGGGCATCAGCCCCAGCATTTT; CDR3 protein: CAWSHGGGHQPQHF
J gene: TRBJ2-5; D gene: TRBD2; clone size: NA; V gene: TRBV5-1; CDR3 DNA: TGCGCCAGCAGCATTAGCGGGGGGGGCGAAGGGACCCAGTACTTC; CDR3 protein: CASSISGGGEGTQYF
J gene: TRBJ2-4; D gene: NA; clone size: NA; V gene: TRBV2; CDR3 DNA: TGTGCCAGCAAAAAGACCCTTATGGAGAACATTCAGTACTTC; CDR3 protein: CASKKTLMENIQYF
J gene: TRBJ1-3; D gene: NA; clone size: NA; V gene: TRBV19; CDR3 DNA: TGTGCCAGTAGTGACAGCTTCTCTGGAAACACCATATATTTT; CDR3 protein: CASSDSFSGNTIYF
J gene: TRBJ1-5; D gene: NA; clone size: NA; V gene: TRBV4-1; CDR3 DNA: TGCGCCAGCAGCGAACAGGGTAATCCGAGCAATCAGCCCCAGCATTTT; CDR3 protein: CASSEQGNPSNQPQHF
J gene: TRBJ1-2; D gene: NA; clone size: NA; V gene: TRBV14; CDR3 DNA: TGTGCCAGCAGCCAAGATCACGGAATGACCCGGGATGCCTTC; CDR3 protein: CASSQDHGMTRDAF
J gene: TRBJ2-6; D gene: NA; clone size: NA; V gene: TRBV6-6; CDR3 DNA: TGTGCCAGCAGCCACATCTCTGGGGCCAACGTCCTGACTTTC; CDR3 protein: CASSHISGANVLTF
J gene: TRBJ2-3; D gene: TRBD2; clone size: NA; V gene: TRBV19; CDR3 DNA: TGTGCCAGTAGTACAACAACTCTAGCGGGGGTGGGAGATACGCAGTATTTT; CDR3 protein: CASSTTTLAGVGDTQYF
J gene: TRBJ1-6; D gene: NA; clone size: NA; V gene: TRBV2; CDR3 DNA: TGTGCCAGCAGTGCGACAGCGAATAATTCACCCCTCCACTTT; CDR3 protein: CASSATANNSPLHF
J gene: TRBJ1-3; D gene: NA; clone size: NA; V gene: TRBV27; CDR3 DNA: TGTGCCAGCAGTTTTGAAGGGACTAATAAATACTCTGGAAACACCATATATTTT; CDR3 protein: CASSFEGTNKYSGNTIYF
J gene: TRBJ1-2; D gene: NA; clone size: NA; V gene: TRBV6-1; CDR3 DNA: TGTGCCAGCAGTGGTACTGTTAAATCGGACAGAAGCGGCTACACCTTC; CDR3 protein: CASSGTVKSDRSGYTF